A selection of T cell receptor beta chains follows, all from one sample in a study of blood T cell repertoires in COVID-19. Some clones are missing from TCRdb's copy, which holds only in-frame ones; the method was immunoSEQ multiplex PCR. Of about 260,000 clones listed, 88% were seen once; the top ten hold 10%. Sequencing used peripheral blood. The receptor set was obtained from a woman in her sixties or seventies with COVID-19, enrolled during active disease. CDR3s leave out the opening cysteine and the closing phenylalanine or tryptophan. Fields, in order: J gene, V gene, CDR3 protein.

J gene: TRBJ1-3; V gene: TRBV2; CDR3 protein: ASSGQGNTIY
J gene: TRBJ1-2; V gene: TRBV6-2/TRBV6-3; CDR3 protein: ASSSGQGSKGYT
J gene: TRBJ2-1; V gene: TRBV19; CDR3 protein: ASSVSGGAINEQF
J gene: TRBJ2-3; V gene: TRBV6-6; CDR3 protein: ASSSGVSGRTDTQY
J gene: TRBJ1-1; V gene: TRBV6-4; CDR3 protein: ASSKTRDTTEAF
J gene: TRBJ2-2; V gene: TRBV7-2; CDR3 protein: ASSLLVAGRTGELF
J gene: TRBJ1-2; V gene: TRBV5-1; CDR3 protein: ASSYEGQGFGYT
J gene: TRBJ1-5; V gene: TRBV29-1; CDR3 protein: SPRSRRAINQPQH
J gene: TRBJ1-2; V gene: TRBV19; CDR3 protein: ASTTGQTSNYGYT
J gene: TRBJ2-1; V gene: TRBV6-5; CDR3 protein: ASSYSGRNEQF
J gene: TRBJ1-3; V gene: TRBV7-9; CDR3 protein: ASSFGQGAGNTIY
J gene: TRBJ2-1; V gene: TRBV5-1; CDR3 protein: ASSLPGTGPFNEQF
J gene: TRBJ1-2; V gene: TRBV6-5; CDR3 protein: ASNPGGGYGYT
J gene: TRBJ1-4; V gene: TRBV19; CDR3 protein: ASRDRGDLREKLF
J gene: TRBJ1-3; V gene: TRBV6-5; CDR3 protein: ASSSTLGAGNTIY
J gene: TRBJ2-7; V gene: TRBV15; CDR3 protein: ATSRDISGSYNEQY
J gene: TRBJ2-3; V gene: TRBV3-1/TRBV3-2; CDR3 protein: ASIGQGNTQY
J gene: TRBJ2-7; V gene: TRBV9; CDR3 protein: ASSDGTSGTTY
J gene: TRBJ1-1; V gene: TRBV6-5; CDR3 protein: ARSGGTEAF
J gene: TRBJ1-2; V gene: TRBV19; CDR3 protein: ASSAGQMYGYT
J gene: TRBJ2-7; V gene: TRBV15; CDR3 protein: ATSKTVPYEQY
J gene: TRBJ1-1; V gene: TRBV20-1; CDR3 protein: SARDIYAF
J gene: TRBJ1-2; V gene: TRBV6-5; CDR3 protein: ASSYKGDGYT
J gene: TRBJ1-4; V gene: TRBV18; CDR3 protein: ASSPQVGGDEKLF
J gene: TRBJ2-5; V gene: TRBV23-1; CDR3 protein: ASSLQNQETQY
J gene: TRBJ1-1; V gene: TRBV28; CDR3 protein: ASSPGQGAPREAF
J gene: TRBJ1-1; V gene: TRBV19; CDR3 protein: ASRSSGGTEAF
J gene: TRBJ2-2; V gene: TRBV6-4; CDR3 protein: ASRNQGAGGELF
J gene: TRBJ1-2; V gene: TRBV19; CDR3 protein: ASSMIGALGYT
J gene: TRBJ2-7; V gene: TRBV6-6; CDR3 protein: ASSYSKSDSEQY
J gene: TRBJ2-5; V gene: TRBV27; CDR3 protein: ASRTGGETQY
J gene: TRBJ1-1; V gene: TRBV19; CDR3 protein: ASMRTGVNTEAF
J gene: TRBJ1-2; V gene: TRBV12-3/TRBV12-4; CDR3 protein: ASRTGGEFGYT
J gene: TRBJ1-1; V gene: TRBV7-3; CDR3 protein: ASSFVRGAEAF
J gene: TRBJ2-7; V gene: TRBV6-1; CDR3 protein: ASSGARQGASYEQY
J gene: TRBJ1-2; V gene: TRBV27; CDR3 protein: ASSFGGSSNYGYT